The TCR beta chain described here comes from a study of cytomegalovirus exposure and HLA in healthy donors. Researchers ran the PCR with 60 Vbeta and 13 Jbeta primers. TCRdb's copy holds only in-frame clones and misses some; the assay was immunoSEQ multiplex PCR. This table has 65,000 to 85,000 clones, roughly 90% appearing once. The length of the CDR3 is 12 residues. Trimming removed 6 bases from V and 10 bases from J; junction bases left unmatched: 7. From germline, CDR1 is KGHSH and CDR2 LQKENI. The clonotype comes from a woman aged 25 to 45 in good health and CMV-seronegative. The sequencing input was PBMCs. V and J are TRBV18 and TRBJ1-1; 8 nucleotides agree with TRBD1. The CDR3 DNA reads as TGTGCCAGCTCCCCGAACACAGGGGGAGCTTTCTTT. It codes for CASSPNTGGAFF.